Sequencing of this TCR beta chain was carried out in a study of blood T cell repertoires in COVID-19. The CDR3 loop spans 16 amino acids. CDR1 and CDR2 from the germline V gene are SGHAT and FQNNGV. Trimming removed 1 base from V and 4 bases from J, with 14 bases in between. The authors' processing: The authors estimated nucleated cell counts from reference gene primer amplification. The method was immunoSEQ multiplex PCR; TCRdb's version includes in-frame clones alone and lacks a portion of them. V, J and clone size were drawn from that table, and D and trimming were deduced from the DNA. The data show some 150,000 clones, about 80% seen once.

The source of this sequence is a human donor in a cohort sampled during active COVID-19. The V call is TRBV11-2, the J call TRBJ2-1, with a tentative D call TRBD1 (5 bases). The specimen was peripheral blood. The CDR3 sequence: CASSLANKRGYNEQFF. The CDR3 bases are TGTGCCAGCAGCTTAGCAAACAAAAGGGGATACAATGAGCAGTTCTTC.